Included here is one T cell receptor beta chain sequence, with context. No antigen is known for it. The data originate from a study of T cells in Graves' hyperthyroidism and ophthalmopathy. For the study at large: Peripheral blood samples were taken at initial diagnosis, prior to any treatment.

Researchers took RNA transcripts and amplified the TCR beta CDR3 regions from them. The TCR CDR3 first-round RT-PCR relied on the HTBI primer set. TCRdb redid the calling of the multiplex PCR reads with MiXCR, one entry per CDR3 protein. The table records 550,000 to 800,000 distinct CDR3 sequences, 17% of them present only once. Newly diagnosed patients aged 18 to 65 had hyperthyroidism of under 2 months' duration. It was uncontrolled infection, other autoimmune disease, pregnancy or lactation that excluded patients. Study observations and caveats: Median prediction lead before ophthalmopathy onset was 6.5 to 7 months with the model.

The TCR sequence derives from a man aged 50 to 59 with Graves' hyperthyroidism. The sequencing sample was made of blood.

The CDR3 sequence is CAWDRRNEKLFF. In nucleotides, the CDR3 is TGTGCCTGGGACAGGAGAAATGAAAAACTGTTTTTT. The V gene is TRBV30, the J gene TRBJ1-4, with a possible D match to TRBD1 (6 bases). Trimming cost V 5 bases and J 5 bases, with 9 bases left between them. The CDR3 sequence is 12 residues long. The germline V gene encodes CDR1 GTSNPN and CDR2 SVGIG (reference sequence).